This TCR beta chain was recovered during a study of blood T cell repertoires in COVID-19 (dated by TCRdb to about 2020). Some background on the complete study: Samples from collaborators originated in the United States, Italy and Spain and spanned both the acute and convalescent phases of COVID-19. The material from the prospective study consisted of cDNA or gDNA derived from T cells, B-cell-depleted T cells, or PBMCs. Subjects who had been exposed to COVID-19, were actively infected with it, or had recovered from it provided the deeply sampled blood TCRbeta repertoires that made up the dataset. The repertoires were released in a freely available public database meant as a resource for research on the immune response to SARS-CoV-2. The samples were drawn from the first 160 participants of the ongoing ImmuneRACE study and from some 1,300 subjects provided by 6 global collaborators. Nearly every sample came with metadata listing a de-identified subject ID, COVID-19 status, age in years and sex. Where HLA class I and class II types were available, the types were taken from metadata supplied by the sample provider, not from assay-based typing. Overall study outcomes, separate from this receptor: How much clinical and demographic metadata was included differed by source and by participant, and the metadata was provided uncurated.

The germline V gene sets CDR1 to SGHRS and CDR2 to YFSETQ. V lost 3 bases and J lost 7 bases; the stretch between them is 14 bases long. The CDR3 goes from the cysteine to the phenylalanine over 13 residues. Solely the CDR3 DNA is kept, with 39 bases framed from the first base. Only one count was recorded for this clone. It has no known antigen specificity. It has no much larger one-base neighbor in the sample; base qualities were not kept. TCRbeta CDR3 regions were amplified from genomic DNA by means of the immunoSEQ Assay, a bias-controlled multiplex PCR. On the study's bioinformatics: The number of nucleated cells in each sample was estimated by amplification of reference gene primers within the assay. To quantify the absolute abundance of each unique TCRbeta CDR3 rearrangement, sequence reads were collapsed and filtered. For each sample, productive Simpson clonality was calculated as the square root of Simpson's diversity index over productive rearrangements. Not all clones reach the TCRdb copy of this immuneACCESS table, which keeps in-frame sequences only. Checked studies attribute under half of the gap to unresolved V genes and leave the rest unexplained. That table furnishes V, J and clone size, whereas the DNA furnished D and trimming. Present in this sample are 200,000 or so clones, approximately 84% of which were seen just once. The ten largest clones take up roughly 6.9% of the sample.

Participants in the prospective study were aged roughly 18 to 100 years, lived in 20 to 30 United States geographic areas, and enrolled through a virtual design. To assign participants to cohorts, the prospective study relied on clinical history that participants themselves reported in a screening survey and a study questionnaire. ImmuneRACE Cohort 3 recovered participants were defined by two consecutive negative NP/OP PCR tests, healthcare professional clearance, or symptom resolution. Each participant in the prospective study had whole blood, serum and a nasopharyngeal or oropharyngeal swab collected by mobile phlebotomists. Additional blood draws and questionnaires over an approximately two-month period could optionally be provided by prospective study participants. Before DNA extraction, blood samples from the prospective study were shipped at room temperature or frozen.

The sequence was obtained from a man in his forties or fifties who had recovered from COVID-19. The chain is encoded by TRBV5-1 joined to TRBJ2-7, with the D segment identity uncertain. Input material: PBMCs or T cells enriched from blood (not recorded which). In nucleotides, the sequence is TGCGCCAGCAGCTCGGTGGGCCTCGGTGAGCAGTACTTC. Translated, this is CASSSVGLGEQYF.